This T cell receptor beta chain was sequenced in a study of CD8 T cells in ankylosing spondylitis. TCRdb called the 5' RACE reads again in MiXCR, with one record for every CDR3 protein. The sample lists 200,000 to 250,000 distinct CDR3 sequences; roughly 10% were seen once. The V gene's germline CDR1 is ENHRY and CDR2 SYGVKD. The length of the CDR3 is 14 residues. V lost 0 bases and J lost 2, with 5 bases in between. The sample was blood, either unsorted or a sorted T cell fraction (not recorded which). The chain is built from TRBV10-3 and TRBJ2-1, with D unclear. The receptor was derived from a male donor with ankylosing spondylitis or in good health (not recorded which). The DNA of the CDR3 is TGTGCCATCAGTGAGTCCCTACCCTACAATGAGCAGTTCTTC. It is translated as CAISESLPYNEQFF.